There are a few counts of the clone carrying this TCR beta chain. As yet, its antigen is unknown. The record originates from a study of vaccination and CD4 T cells after COVID-19. About the study: Participants, all vaccine recipients, received two doses of either BNT162b2 or mRNA-1273. Post-vaccine sample collection happened at a median of approximately 74 days after dose two, ranging 14 to 241.

This CDR3 comprises 15 residues. CDR1 is SNHLY and CDR2 is FYNNEI in the germline V gene. Trimming pared 5 bases from V and 3 bases from J, leaving 15 bases between. MiXCR was run by TCRdb on the PCR reads, yielding one entry per CDR3 protein. The sample includes around 15,000 distinct CDR3 sequences, approximately 71% of them seen just once. Study-level results: The study found that a median around 86% of reactive clones in convalescent patients appeared only post-vaccination.

This receptor was obtained from a human donor who had recovered from COVID-19. Sequenced here: CD4+ T cells from blood, sampled after SARS-CoV-2 vaccination. The chain carries TRBV2 and TRBJ2-3, with D maybe TRBD1 (6 bases). The CDR3 DNA is TGTGCCAGCAGTAGGCGACAGGTTAGGACAGATACGCAGTATTTT. Protein sequence: CASSRRQVRTDTQYF.